This T cell receptor (beta chain) was identified in a study of OX40 agonist ivuxolimab in advanced cancers. Study details: A mean age of approximately 58 years, range about 20 to 85, was recorded, and 80% to 90% were male.

With regard to this clone: Its antigen is not known.

Assay: immunoSEQ multiplex PCR; the TCRdb copy retains only in-frame clones and omits some. The data show some 60,000 clones, approximately 84% seen once. Findings of the study overall: The specificity for antigen of the expanded peripheral T cells was not determined. Partial responders treated at 0.1-3.0 mg/kg exhibited clonal expansion among the lowest measured.

Germline V gene data show CDR1 as LGHNA and CDR2 as YNFKEQ. The CDR3 contains 16 residues. With 0 bases removed from V and 4 bases from J, the gap between germline ends came to 13 bases. The sequenced sample was CD4+ or CD8+ T cells sorted from blood, obtained in a trial of the OX40 agonist ivuxolimab. The sequence was obtained from an adult with an advanced solid tumor such as melanoma, head and neck, liver or kidney cancer. The V and J genes are TRBV4-2 and TRBJ1-5; no firm D call. CDR3 in DNA: TGTGCCAGCAGCCAAGATGAAATCCGAGGGAATCAGCCCCAGCATTTT. Translated: CASSQDEIRGNQPQHF.